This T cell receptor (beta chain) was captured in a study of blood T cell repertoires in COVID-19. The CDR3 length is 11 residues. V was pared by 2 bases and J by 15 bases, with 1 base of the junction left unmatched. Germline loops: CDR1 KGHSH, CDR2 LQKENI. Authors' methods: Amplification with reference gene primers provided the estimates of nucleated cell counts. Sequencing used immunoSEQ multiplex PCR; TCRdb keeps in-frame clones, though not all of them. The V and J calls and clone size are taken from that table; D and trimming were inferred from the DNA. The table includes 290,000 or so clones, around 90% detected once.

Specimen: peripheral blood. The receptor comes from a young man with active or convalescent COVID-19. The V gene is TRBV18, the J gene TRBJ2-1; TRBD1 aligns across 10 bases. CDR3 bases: TGTGCCAGCTCACCAGGGACAGGGGCGTTCTTC. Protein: CASSPGTGAFF.